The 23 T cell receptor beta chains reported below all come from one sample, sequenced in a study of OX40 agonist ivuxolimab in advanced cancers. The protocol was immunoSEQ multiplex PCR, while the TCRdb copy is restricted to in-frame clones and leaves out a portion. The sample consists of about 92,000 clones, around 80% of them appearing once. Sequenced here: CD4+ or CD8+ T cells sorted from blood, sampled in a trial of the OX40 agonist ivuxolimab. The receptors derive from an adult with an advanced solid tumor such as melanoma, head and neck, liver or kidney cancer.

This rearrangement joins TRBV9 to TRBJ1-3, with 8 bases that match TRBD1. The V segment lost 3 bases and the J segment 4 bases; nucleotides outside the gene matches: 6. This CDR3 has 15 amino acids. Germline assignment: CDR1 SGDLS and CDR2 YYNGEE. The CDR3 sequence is CASSALDRAGNTIYF. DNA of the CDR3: TGTGCCAGCAGCGCGCTGGACAGGGCCGGAAACACCATATATTTT.

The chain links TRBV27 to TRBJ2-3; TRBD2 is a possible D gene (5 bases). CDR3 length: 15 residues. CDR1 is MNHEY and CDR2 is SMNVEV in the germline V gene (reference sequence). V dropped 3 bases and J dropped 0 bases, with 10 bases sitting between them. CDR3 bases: TGTGCCAGCAGTTTGGGAAGGACTAGCACAGATACGCAGTATTTT. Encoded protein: CASSLGRTSTDTQYF.

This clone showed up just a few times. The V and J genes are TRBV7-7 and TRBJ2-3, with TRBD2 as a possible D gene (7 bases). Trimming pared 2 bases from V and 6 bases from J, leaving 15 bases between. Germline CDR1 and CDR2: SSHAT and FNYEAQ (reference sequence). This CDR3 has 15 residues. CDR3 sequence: CASSLTTGGRDTQYF. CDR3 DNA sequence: TGTGCCAGCAGCTTAACGACGGGGGGCCGGGATACGCAGTATTTT.

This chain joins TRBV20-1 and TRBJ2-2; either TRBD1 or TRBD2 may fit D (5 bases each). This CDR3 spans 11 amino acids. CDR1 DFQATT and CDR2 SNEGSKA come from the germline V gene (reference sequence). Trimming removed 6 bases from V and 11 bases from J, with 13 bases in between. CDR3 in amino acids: CSAARDAELFF. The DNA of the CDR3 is TGCAGTGCGGCACGGGACGCCGAGCTGTTTTTT.

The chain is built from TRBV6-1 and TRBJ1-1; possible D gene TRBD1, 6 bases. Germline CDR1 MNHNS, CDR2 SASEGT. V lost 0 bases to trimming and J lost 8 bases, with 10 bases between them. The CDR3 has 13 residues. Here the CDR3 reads CASSEAWTAEAFF. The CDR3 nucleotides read TGTGCCAGCAGTGAAGCGTGGACAGCCGAAGCTTTCTTT.

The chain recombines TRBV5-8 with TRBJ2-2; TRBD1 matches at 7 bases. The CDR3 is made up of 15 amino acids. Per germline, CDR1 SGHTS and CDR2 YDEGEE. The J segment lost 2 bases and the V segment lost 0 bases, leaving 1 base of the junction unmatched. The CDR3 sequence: CASSLDRGNTGELFF. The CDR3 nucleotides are TGTGCCAGCAGCTTGGACAGGGGTAACACCGGGGAGCTGTTTTTT.

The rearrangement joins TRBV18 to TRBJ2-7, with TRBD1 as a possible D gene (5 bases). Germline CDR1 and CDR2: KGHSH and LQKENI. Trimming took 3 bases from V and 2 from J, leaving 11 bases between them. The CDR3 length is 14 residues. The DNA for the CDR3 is TGTGCCAGCTCACCCGGAACAGGACCCTACGAGCAGTACTTC. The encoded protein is CASSPGTGPYEQYF.

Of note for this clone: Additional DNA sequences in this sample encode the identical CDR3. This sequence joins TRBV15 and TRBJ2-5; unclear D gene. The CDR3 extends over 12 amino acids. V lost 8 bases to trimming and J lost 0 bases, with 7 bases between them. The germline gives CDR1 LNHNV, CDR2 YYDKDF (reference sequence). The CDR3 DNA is TGTGCCACCTCTTCGTACCAAGAGACCCAGTACTTC. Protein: CATSSYQETQYF.

The CDR3 region has the DNA TGTGCCAGTAGTACAAGGAGGGAGCCTTATAGCAATCAGCCCCAGCATTTT. It yields the protein CASSTRREPYSNQPQHF. The chain links TRBV19 to TRBJ1-5, with D unclear. V lost 4 bases, J lost 0 bases, and 16 bases lay in between. The V gene's germline CDR1 is LNHDA and CDR2 SQIVND (reference sequence). The CDR3 loop spans 17 amino acids. The full variable domain, in which reference TRBV19 and TRBJ1-5 provide the parts outside the CDR3, is DGGITQSPKYLFRKEGQNVTLSCEQNLNHDAMYWYRQDPGQGLRLIYYSQIVNDFQKGDIAEGYSVSREKKESFPLTVTSAQKNPTAFYLCASSTRREPYSNQPQHFGDGTRLSIL.

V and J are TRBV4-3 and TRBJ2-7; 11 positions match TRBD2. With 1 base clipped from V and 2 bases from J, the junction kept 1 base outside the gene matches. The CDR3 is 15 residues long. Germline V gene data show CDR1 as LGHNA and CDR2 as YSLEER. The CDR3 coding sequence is TGCGCCAGCAGCCAAGTTAGCGGGGGGGCCTACGAGCAGTACTTC. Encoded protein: CASSQVSGGAYEQYF.

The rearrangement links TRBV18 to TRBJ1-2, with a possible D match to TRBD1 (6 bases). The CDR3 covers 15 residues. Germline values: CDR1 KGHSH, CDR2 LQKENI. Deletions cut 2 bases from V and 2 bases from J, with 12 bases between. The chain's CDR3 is CASSPNRATNYGYTF. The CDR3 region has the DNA TGTGCCAGCTCACCAAACAGGGCTACGAACTATGGCTACACCTTC. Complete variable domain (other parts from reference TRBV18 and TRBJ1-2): NAGVMQNPRHLVRRRGQEARLRCSPMKGHSHVYWYRQLPEEGLKFMVYLQKENIIDESGMPKERFSAEFPKEGPSILRIQQVVRGDSAAYFCASSPNRATNYGYTFGSGTRLTVV.

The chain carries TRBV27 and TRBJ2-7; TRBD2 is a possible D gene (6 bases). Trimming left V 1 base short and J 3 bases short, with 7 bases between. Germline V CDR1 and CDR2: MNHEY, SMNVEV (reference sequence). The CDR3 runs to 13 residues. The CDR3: CASSLLGGYEQYF. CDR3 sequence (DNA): TGTGCCAGCAGTTTATTGGGGGGCTACGAGCAGTACTTC.

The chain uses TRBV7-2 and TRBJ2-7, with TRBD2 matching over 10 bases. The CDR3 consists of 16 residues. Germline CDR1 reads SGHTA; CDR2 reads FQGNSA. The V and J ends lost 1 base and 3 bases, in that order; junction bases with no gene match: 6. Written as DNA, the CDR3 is TGTGCCAGCAGCTTAGACGCTAGCGGGGGCTACTACGAGCAGTACTTC. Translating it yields CASSLDASGGYYEQYF.

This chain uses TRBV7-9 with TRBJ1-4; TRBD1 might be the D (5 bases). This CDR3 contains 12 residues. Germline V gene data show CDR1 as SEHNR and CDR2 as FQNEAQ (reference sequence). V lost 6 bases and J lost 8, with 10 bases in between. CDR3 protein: CASSRGNEKLFF. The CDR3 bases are TGTGCCAGCAGTAGGGGCAACGAAAAACTGTTTTTT.

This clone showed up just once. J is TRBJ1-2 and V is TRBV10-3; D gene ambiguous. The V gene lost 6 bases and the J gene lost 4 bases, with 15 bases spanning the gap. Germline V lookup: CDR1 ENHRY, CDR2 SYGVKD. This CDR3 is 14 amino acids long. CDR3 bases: TGTGCCATCAGGGACTCCGGGCCCTTCTATGGCTACACCTTC. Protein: CAIRDSGPFYGYTF.

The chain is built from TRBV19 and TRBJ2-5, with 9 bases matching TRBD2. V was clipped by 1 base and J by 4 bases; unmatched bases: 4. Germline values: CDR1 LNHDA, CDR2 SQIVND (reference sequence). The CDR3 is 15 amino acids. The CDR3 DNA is TGTGCCAGTAGTATAGGGCTAGCGGGACGAGAGACCCAGTACTTC. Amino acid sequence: CASSIGLAGRETQYF.

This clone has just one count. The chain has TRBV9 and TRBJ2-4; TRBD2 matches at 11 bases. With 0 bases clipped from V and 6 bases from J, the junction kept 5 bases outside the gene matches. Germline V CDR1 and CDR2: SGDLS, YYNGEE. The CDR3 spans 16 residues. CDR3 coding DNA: TGTGCCAGCAGCGTAGATTCTAGCGGGAGGTTAAACATTCAGTACTTC. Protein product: CASSVDSSGRLNIQYF. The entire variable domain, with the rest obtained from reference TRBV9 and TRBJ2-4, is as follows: DSGVTQTPKHLITATGQRVTLRCSPRSGDLSVYWYQQSLDQGLQFLIQYYNGEERAKGNILERFSAQQFPDLHSELNLSSLELGDSALYFCASSVDSSGRLNIQYFGAGTRLSVL.

The CDR3: CASSTQAAAEQYF. The DNA for the CDR3 is TGTGCCAGTAGTACTCAGGCAGCCGCCGAGCAGTACTTC. This rearrangement joins TRBV19 to TRBJ2-7; D ambiguous. CDR1 and CDR2 from the germline V gene are LNHDA and SQIVND (reference sequence). V was cut by 4 bases and J by 6 bases, with 13 bases left in between. The CDR3 spans 13 residues.

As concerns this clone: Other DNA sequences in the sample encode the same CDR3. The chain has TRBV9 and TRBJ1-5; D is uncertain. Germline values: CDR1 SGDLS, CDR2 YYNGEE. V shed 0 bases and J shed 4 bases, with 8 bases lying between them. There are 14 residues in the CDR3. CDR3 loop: CASSVEGGNQPQHF. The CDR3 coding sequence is TGTGCCAGCAGCGTAGAGGGTGGGAATCAGCCCCAGCATTTT.

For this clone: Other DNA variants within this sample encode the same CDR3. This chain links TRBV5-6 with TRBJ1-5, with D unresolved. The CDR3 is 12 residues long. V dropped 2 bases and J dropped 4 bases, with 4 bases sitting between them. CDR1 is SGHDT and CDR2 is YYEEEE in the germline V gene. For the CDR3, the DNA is TGTGCCAGCAGCTTAGTAAATCAGCCCCAGCATTTT. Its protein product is CASSLVNQPQHF.

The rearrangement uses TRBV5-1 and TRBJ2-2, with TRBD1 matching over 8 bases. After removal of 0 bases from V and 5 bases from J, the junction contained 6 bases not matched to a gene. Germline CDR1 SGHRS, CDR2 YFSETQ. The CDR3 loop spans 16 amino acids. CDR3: CASSLAGRQGTGELFF. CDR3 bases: TGCGCCAGCAGCTTGGCCGGAAGACAGGGGACCGGGGAGCTGTTTTTT.

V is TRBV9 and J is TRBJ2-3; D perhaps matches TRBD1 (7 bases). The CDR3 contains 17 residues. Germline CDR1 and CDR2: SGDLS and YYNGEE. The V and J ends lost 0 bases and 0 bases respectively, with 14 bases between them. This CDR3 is CASSVEEGAASTDTQYF. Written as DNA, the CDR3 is TGTGCCAGCAGCGTAGAGGAGGGGGCGGCCAGCACAGATACGCAGTATTTT.

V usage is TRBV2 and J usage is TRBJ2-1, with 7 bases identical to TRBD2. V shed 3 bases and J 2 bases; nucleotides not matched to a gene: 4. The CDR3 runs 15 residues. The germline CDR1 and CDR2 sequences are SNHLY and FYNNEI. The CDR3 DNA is TGTGCCAGCAGTGACGCGGGAGTCCCCTACAATGAGCAGTTCTTC. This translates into CASSDAGVPYNEQFF. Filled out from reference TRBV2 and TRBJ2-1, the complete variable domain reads EPEVTQTPSHQVTQMGQEVILRCVPISNHLYFYWYRQILGQKVEFLVSFYNNEISEKSEIFDDQFSVERPDGSNFTLKIRSTKLEDSAMYFCASSDAGVPYNEQFFGPGTRLTVL.